The clone carrying this TCR beta chain is a singleton in its sample. The CDR3 has 12 amino acids. The germline V gene has CDR1 SGHTA and CDR2 FQGTGA. V lost 5 bases and J lost 3, with 7 bases in between. Here immunoSEQ multiplex PCR was the method, and the copy in TCRdb shows in-frame clones only, minus some. The repertoire holds approximately 150,000 clones, with more than 85% as singletons. The data stem from a study of control samples from healthy donors and cancer patients. The chain recombines TRBV7-3 with TRBJ1-2; no definite D call. Sequencing used blood. This clonotype was obtained from a man aged 25-45 years in good health. CDR3 nucleotide sequence: TGTGCCAGCAGCACAGTGGACTATGGCTACACCTTC. It translates to CASSTVDYGYTF. Based on the CDR3 plus reference TRBV7-3 and TRBJ1-2, the full variable domain is GAGVSQTPSNKVTEKGKYVELRCDPISGHTALYWYRQSLGQGPEFLIYFQGTGAADDSGLPNDRFFAVRPEGSVSTLKIQRTERGDSAVYLCASSTVDYGYTFGSGTRLTVV.